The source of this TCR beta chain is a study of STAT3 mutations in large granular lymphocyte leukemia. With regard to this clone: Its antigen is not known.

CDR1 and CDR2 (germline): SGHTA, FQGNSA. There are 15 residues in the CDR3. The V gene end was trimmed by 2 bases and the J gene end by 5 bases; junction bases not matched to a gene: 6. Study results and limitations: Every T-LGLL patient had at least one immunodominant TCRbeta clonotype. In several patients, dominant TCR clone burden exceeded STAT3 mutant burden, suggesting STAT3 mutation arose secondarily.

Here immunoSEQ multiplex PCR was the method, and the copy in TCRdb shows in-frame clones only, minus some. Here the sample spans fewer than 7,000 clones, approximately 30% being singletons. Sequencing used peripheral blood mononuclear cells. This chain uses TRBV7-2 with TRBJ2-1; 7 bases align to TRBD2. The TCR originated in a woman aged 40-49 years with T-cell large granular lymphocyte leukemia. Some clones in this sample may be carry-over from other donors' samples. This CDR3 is CASSLFGDYNNEQFF. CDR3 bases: TGTGCCAGCAGCTTATTTGGGGACTACAACAATGAGCAGTTCTTC.